A single TCR beta chain is shown here with its context. Its antigen remains unidentified. Here immunoSEQ multiplex PCR was the method, and the copy in TCRdb shows in-frame clones only, minus some. This sample has about 2.3 million clones, with 93% found just once. This CDR3 contains 17 residues. Unmatched junction bases numbered 12, after V lost 5 bases and J lost 5 bases. The germline V gene encodes CDR1 SEHNR and CDR2 FQNEAQ (reference sequence). The entry originates in a study of shared clonotypes between healthy human individuals. Study outcomes and limitations: Relative to memory subsets, naive subsets generally showed larger estimated richness.

This chain uses TRBV7-9 with TRBJ2-2; 9 bases are a match to TRBD2. Sequenced material: naive CD4+ T cells from PBMCs. Subset: CD45RA+ positively selected. The receptor comes from a man aged 18 to 35 in good health. Some clones in this sample may be carry-over from other donors' samples. The CDR3 nucleotides read TGTGCCAGCAGCCCGATCCTAGCGGGACAAATTACCGGGGAGCTGTTTTTT. This codes for CASSPILAGQITGELFF.